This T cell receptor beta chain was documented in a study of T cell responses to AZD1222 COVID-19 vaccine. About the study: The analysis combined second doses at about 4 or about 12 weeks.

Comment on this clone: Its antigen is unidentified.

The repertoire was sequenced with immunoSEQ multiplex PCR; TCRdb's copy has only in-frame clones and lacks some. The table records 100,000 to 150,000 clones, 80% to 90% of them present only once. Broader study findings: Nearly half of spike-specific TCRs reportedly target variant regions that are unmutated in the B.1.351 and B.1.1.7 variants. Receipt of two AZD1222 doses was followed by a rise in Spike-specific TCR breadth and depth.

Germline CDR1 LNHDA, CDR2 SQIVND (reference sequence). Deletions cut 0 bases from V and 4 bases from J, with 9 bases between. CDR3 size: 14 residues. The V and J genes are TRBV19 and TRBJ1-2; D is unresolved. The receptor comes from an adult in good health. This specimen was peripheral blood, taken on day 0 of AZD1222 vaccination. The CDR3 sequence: CASSIEATPYGYTF. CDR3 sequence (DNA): TGTGCCAGTAGTATAGAGGCGACTCCCTATGGCTACACCTTC.